This T cell receptor (beta chain) emerged from a study of T cell repertoires in cytomegalovirus infection. Study-wide background: Public TCR beta signature analysis indicated the presence of both CMV infection and matching HLA type. Whole-study findings and limits: Public TCR beta family frequency separated CMV-and-HLA carriers, including in an independent cohort.

TCRdb called the reads again in MiXCR, with one record for every CDR3 protein. The sample has about 160,000 distinct CDR3 sequences; about a sixth are singletons. The CDR3 sequence is 12 residues long. Germline CDR1 MNHEY, CDR2 SMNVEV (reference sequence). V gave up 8 bases and J gave up 5 bases, with 12 bases separating them. The sample holds a few counts of this clonotype. The target antigen is unknown. Specimen: CD8+ T cells from PBMCs. This sequence joins TRBV27 and TRBJ1-2; tentatively, D is TRBD1 (6 bases). The TCR originated in a human donor in good health (CMV status not recorded). Some clones in this sample may be carry-over from other donors' samples. The CDR3 sequence is CASFGGRYGYTF. The CDR3 coding sequence is TGTGCCAGCTTCGGGGGCCGGTATGGCTACACCTTC.